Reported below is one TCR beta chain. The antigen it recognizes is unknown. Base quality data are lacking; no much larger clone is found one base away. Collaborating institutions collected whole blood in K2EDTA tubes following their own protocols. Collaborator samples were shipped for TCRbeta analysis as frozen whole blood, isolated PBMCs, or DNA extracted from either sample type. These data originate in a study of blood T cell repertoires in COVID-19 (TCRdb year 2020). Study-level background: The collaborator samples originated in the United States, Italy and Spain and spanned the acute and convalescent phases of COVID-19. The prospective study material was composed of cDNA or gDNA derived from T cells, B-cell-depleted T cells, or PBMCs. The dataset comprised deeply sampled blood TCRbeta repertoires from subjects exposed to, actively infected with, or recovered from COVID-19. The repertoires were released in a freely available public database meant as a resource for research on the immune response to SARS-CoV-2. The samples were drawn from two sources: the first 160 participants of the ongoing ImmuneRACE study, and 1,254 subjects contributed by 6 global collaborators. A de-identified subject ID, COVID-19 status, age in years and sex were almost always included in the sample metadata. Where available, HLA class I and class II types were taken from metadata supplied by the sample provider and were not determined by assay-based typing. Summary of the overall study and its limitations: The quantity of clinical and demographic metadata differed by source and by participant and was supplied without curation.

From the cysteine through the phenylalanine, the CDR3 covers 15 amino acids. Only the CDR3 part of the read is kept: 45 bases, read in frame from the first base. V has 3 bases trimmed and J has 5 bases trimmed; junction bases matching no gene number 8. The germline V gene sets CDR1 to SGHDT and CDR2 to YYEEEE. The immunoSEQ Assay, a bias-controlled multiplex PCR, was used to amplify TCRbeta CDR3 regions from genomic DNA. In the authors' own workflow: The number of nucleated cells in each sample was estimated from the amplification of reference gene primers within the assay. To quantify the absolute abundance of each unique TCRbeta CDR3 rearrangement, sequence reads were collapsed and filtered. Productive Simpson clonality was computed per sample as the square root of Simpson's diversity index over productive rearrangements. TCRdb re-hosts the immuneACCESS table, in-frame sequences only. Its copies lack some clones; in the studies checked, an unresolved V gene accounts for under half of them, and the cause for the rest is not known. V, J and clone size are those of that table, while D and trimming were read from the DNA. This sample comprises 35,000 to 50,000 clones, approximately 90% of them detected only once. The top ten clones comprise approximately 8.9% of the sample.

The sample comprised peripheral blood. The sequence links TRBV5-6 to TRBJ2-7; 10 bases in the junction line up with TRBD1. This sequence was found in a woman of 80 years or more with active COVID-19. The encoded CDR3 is CASSYLTGGDDEQYF. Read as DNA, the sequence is TGTGCCAGCAGCTACTTGACAGGGGGCGATGACGAGCAGTACTTC.